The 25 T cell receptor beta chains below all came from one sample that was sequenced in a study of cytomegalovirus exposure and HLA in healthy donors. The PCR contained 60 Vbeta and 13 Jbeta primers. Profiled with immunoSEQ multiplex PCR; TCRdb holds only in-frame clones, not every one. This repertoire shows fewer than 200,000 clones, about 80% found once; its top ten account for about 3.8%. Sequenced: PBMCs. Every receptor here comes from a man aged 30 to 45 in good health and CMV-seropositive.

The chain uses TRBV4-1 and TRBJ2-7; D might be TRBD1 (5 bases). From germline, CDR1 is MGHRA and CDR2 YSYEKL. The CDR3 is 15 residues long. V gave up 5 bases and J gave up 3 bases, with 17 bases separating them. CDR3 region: CASSFLWGKGYEQYF. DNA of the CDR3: TGCGCCAGCAGCTTCCTTTGGGGCAAGGGCTACGAGCAGTACTTC.

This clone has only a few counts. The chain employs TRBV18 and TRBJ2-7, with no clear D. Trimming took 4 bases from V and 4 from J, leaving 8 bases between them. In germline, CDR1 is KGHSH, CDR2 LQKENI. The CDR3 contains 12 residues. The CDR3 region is CASSLSGYEQYF. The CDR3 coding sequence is TGTGCCAGCTCACTTTCCGGGTACGAGCAGTACTTC.

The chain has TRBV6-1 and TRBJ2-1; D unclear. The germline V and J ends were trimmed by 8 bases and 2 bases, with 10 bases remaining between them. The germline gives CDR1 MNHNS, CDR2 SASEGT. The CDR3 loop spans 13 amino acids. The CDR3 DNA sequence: TGTGCCAGCGGGCAGGTAACCTACAATGAGCAGTTCTTC. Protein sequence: CASGQVTYNEQFF.

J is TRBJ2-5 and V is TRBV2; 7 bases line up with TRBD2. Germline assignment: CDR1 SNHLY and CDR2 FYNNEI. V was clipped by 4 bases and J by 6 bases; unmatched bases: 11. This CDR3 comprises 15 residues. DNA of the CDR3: TGTGCCAGCAGTGTCCTAGCGGTGGTTGTGAAGACCCAGTACTTC. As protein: CASSVLAVVVKTQYF.

The CDR3 region is CATVGGASNSPLHF. The CDR3, as DNA: TGTGCCACCGTAGGGGGGGCCTCTAATTCACCCCTCCACTTT. This sequence joins TRBV28 and TRBJ1-6; tentative D call: TRBD1 (6 bases). The CDR3 extends over 14 amino acids. The germline CDR1 and CDR2 sequences are MDHEN and SYDVKM. Deletions cut 10 bases from V and 6 bases from J, with 16 bases between.

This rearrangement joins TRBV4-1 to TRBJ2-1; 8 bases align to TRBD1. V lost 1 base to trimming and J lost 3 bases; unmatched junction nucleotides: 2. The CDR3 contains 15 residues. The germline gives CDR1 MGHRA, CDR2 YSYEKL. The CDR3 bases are TGCGCCAGCAGCCAAGTGGGACAGGACTACAATGAGCAGTTCTTC. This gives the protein CASSQVGQDYNEQFF.

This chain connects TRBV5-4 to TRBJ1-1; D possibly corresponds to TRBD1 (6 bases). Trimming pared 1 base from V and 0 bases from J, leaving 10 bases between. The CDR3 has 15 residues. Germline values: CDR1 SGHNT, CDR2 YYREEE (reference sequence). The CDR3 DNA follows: TGTGCCAGCAGCTTGTTTCAGGGGATGAACACTGAAGCTTTCTTT. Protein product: CASSLFQGMNTEAFF.

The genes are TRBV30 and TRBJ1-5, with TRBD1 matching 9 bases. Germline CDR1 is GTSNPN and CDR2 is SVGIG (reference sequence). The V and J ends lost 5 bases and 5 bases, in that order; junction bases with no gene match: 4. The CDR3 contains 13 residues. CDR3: CAWRQGGDQPQHF. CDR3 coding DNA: TGTGCCTGGCGACAGGGGGGCGATCAGCCCCAGCATTTT.

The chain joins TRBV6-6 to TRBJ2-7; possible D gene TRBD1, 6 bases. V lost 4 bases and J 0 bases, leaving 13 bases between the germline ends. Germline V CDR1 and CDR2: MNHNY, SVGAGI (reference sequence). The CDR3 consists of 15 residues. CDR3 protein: CASSSPSGHSYEQYF. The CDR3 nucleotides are TGTGCCAGCAGTTCCCCATCGGGACACTCCTACGAGCAGTACTTC.

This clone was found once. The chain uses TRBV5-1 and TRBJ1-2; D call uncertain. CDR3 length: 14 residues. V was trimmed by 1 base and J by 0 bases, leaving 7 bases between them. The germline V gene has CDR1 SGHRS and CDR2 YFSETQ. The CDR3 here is CASSLWQTNYGYTF. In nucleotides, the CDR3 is TGCGCCAGCAGCTTGTGGCAGACTAACTATGGCTACACCTTC.

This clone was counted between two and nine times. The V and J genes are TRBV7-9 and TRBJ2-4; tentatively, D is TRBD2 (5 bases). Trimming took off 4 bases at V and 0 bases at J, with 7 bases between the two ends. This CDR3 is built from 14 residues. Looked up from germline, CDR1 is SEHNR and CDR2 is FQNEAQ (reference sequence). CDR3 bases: TGTGCCAGCAGCTCCCGGGAAGCCAAAAACATTCAGTACTTC. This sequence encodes CASSSREAKNIQYF.

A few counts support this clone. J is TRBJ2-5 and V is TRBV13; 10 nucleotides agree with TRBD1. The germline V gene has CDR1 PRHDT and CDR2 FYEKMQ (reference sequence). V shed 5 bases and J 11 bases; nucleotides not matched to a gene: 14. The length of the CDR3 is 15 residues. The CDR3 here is CASSLTGTGALAQYF. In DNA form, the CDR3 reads TGTGCCAGCAGCCTTACCGGGACAGGGGCCCTTGCTCAGTACTTC. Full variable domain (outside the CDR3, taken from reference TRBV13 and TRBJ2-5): AAGVIQSPRHLIKEKRETATLKCYPIPRHDTVYWYQQGPGQDPQFLISFYEKMQSDKGSIPDRFSAQQFSDYHSELNMSSLELGDSALYFCASSLTGTGALAQYFGPGTRLLVL.

CDR3 coding DNA: TGCGCCAGCAACCAGTTAGCGGGGAACCAAGAGACCCAGTACTTC. This codes for CASNQLAGNQETQYF. J is TRBJ2-5 and V is TRBV5-1, with 8 bases identical to TRBD2. V shed 6 bases, J shed 0 bases, and the junction held 7 bases outside the gene matches. The CDR3 is 15 residues long. The germline V gene has CDR1 SGHRS and CDR2 YFSETQ.

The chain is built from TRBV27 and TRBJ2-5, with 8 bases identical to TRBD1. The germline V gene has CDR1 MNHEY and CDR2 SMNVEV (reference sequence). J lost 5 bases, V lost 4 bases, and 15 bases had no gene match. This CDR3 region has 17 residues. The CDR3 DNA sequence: TGTGCCAGCAGTTCAAGGACAGGGTCGGCTTCTTTTGAGACCCAGTACTTC. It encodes CASSSRTGSASFETQYF.

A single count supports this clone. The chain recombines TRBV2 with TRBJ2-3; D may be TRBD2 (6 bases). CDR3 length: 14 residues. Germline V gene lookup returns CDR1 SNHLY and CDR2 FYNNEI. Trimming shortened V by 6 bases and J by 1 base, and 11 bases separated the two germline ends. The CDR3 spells CASRLGGGTDTQYF. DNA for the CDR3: TGTGCCAGCAGGTTGGGGGGTGGCACAGATACGCAGTATTTT.

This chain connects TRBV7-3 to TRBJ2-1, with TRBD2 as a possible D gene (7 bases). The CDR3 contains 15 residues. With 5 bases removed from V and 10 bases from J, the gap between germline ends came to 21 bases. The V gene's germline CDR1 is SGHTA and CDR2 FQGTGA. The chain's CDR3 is CASSPGGGQVHEQFF. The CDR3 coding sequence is TGTGCCAGCAGCCCTGGGGGGGGCCAGGTCCACGAGCAGTTCTTC.

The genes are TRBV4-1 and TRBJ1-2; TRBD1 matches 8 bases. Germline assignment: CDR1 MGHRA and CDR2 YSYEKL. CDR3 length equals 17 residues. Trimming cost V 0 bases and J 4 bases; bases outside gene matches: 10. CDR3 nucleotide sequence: TGCGCCAGCAGCCAAGATGGGACAGGCAACCCGCGCTATGGCTACACCTTC. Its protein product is CASSQDGTGNPRYGYTF.

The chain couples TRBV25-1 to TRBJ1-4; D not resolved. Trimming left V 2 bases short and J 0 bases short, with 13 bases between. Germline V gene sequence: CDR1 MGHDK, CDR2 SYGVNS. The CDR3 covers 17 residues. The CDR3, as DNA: TGTGCCAGCAGTGAAATAACAGCAATTGCAACTAATGAAAAACTGTTTTTT. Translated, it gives CASSEITAIATNEKLFF. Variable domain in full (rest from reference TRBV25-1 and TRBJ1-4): EADIYQTPRYLVIGTGKKITLECSQTMGHDKMYWYQQDPGMELHLIHYSYGVNSTEKGDLSSESTVSRIRTEHFPLTLESARPSHTSQYLCASSEITAIATNEKLFFGSGTQLSVL.

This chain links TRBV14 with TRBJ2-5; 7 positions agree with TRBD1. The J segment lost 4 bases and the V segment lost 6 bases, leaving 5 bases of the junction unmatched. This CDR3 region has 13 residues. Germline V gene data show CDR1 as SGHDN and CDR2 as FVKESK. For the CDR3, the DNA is TGTGCCAGCAGAAGACAGGGCCGAGAGACCCAGTACTTC. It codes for CASRRQGRETQYF.

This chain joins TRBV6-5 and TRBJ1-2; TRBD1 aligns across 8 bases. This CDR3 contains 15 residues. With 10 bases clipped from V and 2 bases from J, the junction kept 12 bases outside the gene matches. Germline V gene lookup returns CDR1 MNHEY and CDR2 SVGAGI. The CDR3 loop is CATMAGTGGNYGYTF. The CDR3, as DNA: TGTGCCACTATGGCCGGGACAGGAGGCAACTATGGCTACACCTTC.

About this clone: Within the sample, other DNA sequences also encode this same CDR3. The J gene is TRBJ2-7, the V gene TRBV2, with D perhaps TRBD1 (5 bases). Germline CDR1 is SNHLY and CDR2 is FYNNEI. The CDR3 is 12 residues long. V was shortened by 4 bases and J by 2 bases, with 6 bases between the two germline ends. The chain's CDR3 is CASSAGTYEQYF. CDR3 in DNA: TGTGCCAGCAGTGCAGGGACCTACGAGCAGTACTTC.

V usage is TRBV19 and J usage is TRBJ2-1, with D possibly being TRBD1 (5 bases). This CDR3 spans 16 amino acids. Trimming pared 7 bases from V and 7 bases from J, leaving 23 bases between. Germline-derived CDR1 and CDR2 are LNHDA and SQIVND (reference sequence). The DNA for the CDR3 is TGTGCCAGTACCCCGCCCGGTGGGGCCTACAGGAATGAGCAGTTCTTC. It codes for CASTPPGGAYRNEQFF.

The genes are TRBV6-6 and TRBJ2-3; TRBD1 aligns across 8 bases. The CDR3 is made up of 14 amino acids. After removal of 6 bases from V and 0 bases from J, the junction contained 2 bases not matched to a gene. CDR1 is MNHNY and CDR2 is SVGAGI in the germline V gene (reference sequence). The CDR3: CASRDRASTDTQYF. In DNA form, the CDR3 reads TGTGCCAGCAGGGACAGGGCGAGCACAGATACGCAGTATTTT.

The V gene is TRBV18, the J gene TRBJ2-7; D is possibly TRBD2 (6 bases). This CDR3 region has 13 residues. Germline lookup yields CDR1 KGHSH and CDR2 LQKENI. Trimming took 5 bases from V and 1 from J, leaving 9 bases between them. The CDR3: CASSSGSSYEQYF. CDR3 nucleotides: TGTGCCAGCTCAAGCGGGTCATCCTACGAGCAGTACTTC.

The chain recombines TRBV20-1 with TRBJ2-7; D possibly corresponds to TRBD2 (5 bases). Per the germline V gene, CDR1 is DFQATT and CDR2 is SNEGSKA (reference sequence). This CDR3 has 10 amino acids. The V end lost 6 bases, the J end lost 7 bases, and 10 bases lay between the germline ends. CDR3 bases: TGCAGTGCCTCAAGGGAGGAGCAGTACTTC. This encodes CSASREEQYF.